This TCR beta chain was observed in a study of cytomegalovirus exposure and HLA in healthy donors. This CDR3 is 14 amino acids long. CDR1 LNHDA and CDR2 SQIVND come from the germline V gene (reference sequence). The ends lost 3 bases at V and 6 bases at J; junction bases unmatched: 5. PCR involved 60 Vbeta and 13 Jbeta primers. Data came from immunoSEQ multiplex PCR; TCRdb stores just in-frame clones and leaves some out. The sample lists about 97,000 clones; approximately 82% were seen once. The rearrangement links TRBV19 to TRBJ1-1; 9 positions match TRBD1. The TCR was taken from a man aged 40-49 years in good health and CMV-seronegative. Sample: PBMCs. The CDR3 coding sequence is TGTGCCAGTAGTATTCAGGGACAGGGAGCTGAAGCTTTCTTT. It yields the protein CASSIQGQGAEAFF.